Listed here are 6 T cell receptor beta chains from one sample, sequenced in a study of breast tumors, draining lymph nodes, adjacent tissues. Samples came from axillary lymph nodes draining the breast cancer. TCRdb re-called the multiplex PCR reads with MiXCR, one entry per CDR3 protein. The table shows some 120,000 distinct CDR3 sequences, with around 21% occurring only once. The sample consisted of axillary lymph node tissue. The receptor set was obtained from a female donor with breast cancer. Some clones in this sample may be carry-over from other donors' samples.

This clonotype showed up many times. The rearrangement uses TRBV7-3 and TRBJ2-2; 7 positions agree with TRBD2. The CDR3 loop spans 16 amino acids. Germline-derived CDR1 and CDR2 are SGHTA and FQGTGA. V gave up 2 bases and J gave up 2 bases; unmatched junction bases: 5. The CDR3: CASSLWASGNTGELFF. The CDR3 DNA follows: TGTGCCAGCAGCTTATGGGCTAGCGGCAACACCGGGGAGCTGTTTTTT.

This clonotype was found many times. CDR3 DNA sequence: TGTGCCAGCAGCCCCCAGGGAGGGGCAAATGAGCAGTTCTTC. As protein: CASSPQGGANEQFF. The J gene is TRBJ2-1, the V gene TRBV11-3; 7 bases fit TRBD2. With V trimmed by 5 bases and J by 7 bases, 8 bases remained unmatched. Germline CDR1 reads SGHNT; CDR2 reads YENEEA. CDR3 size: 14 residues.

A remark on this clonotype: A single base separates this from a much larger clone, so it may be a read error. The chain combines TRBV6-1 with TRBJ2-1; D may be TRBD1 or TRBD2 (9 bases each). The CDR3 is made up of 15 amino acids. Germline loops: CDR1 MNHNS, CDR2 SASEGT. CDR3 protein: CASRASGTGRNGQFF. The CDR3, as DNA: TGTGCCAGCAGGGCTAGCGGGACAGGGAGAAATGGGCAGTTCTTC.

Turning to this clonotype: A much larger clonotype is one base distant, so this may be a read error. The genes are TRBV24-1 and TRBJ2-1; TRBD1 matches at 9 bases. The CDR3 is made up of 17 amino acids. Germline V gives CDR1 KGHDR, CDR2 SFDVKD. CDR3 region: CAASDSSGQGAYNEQFF. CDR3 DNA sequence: TGTGCCGCCAGTGATTCCTCGGGACAGGGAGCATACAATGAGCAGTTCTTC.

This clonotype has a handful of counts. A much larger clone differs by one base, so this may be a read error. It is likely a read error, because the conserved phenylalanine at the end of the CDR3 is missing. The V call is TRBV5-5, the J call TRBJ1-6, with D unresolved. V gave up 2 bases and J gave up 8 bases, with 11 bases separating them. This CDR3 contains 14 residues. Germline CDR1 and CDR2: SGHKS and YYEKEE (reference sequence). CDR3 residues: CASSFQPADSPLHL. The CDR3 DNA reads TGTGCCAGCAGCTTTCAACCCGCGGATTCACCCCTCCACCTT.

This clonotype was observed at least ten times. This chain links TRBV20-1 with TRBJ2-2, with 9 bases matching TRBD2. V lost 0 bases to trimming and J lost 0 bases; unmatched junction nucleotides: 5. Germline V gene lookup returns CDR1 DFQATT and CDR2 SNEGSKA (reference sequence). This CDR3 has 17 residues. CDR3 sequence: CSARDLAGGPNTGELFF. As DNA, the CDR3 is TGCAGTGCTAGAGATCTCGCGGGAGGGCCGAACACCGGGGAGCTGTTTTTT.